The 23 T cell receptor beta chains in this list originate from one sample, sequenced in a study of lymphopenia after photon versus proton radiotherapy. The assay was immunoSEQ multiplex PCR, and TCRdb's table has in-frame clones only and misses some. The sample holds about 18,000 clones, approximately 90% seen once. This specimen was peripheral blood, taken from a patient treated with proton-based radiotherapy. These receptors were collected from a man in his sixties or seventies with pancreatic cancer.

The chain combines TRBV27 with TRBJ1-6, with 10 bases matching TRBD1. The CDR3 extends over 17 amino acids. J lost 9 bases, V lost 8 bases, and 16 bases had no gene match. Germline V gives CDR1 MNHEY, CDR2 SMNVEV (reference sequence). The CDR3 DNA reads as TGTGCCAGCCTTACCACCGCGCCGGGACAGGGGTTTTCACCCCTCCACTTT. Its translation is CASLTTAPGQGFSPLHF.

In its sample, this clone was seen once. This chain links TRBV5-8 with TRBJ2-5; D is ambiguous. With 0 bases removed from V and 1 base from J, the gap between germline ends came to 10 bases. Germline values: CDR1 SGHTS, CDR2 YDEGEE. This CDR3 contains 15 residues. The CDR3 here is CASSLGLNIQETQYF. The CDR3 coding sequence is TGTGCCAGCAGCTTGGGACTCAATATCCAAGAGACCCAGTACTTC. The variable domain in full, with the rest retrieved from reference TRBV5-8 and TRBJ2-5, is EAGVTQSPTHLIKTRGQQATLRCSPISGHTSVYWYQQALGLGLQFLLWYDEGEERNRGNFPPRFSGRQFPNYSSELNVNALELEDSALYLCASSLGLNIQETQYFGPGTRLLVL.

The rearrangement links TRBV7-8 to TRBJ1-2, with TRBD1 as a possible D gene (6 bases). Germline-derived CDR1 and CDR2 are SGHVS and FQNEAQ. The CDR3 totals 13 residues. Between the trimmed V and J ends, which lost 2 bases and 7 bases, there was a span of 11 bases. The CDR3 is CASSLTGKRGYTF. In DNA form, the CDR3 reads TGTGCCAGCAGCTTAACAGGGAAGCGTGGCTACACCTTC.

The rearrangement uses TRBV6-4 and TRBJ2-3; D remains unclear. V gave up 1 base and J gave up 6 bases, with 14 bases separating them. This CDR3 spans 15 amino acids. CDR1 is MRHNA and CDR2 is SNTAGT in the germline V gene. CDR3 residues: CASSDLGGPQDTQYF. The CDR3 DNA is TGTGCCAGCAGTGACTTAGGCGGTCCACAGGATACGCAGTATTTT.

The chain is built from TRBV5-1 and TRBJ2-2; TRBD1 is a possible D gene (6 bases). Trimming stripped 0 bases from V and 6 bases from J, with 9 bases between. Germline-derived CDR1 and CDR2 are SGHRS and YFSETQ. The CDR3 is 14 amino acids. In DNA form, the CDR3 reads TGCGCCAGCAGCTTGGGTACAGGGCCCGGGGAGCTGTTTTTT. It codes for CASSLGTGPGELFF.

This clone has just a few counts. The V call is TRBV19, the J call TRBJ2-3; 15 bases agree with TRBD2. Unmatched junction bases numbered 6, after V lost 2 bases and J lost 3 bases. Germline CDR1 is LNHDA and CDR2 is SQIVND (reference sequence). This CDR3 is 18 amino acids long. CDR3 residues: CASSILGLAGGGTDTQYF. For the CDR3, the DNA is TGTGCCAGTAGTATATTAGGACTAGCGGGAGGGGGGACAGATACGCAGTATTTT. The whole variable domain, remainder taken from reference TRBV19 and TRBJ2-3, is DGGITQSPKYLFRKEGQNVTLSCEQNLNHDAMYWYRQDPGQGLRLIYYSQIVNDFQKGDIAEGYSVSREKKESFPLTVTSAQKNPTAFYLCASSILGLAGGGTDTQYFGPGTRLTVL.

V usage is TRBV18 and J usage is TRBJ1-2; the D is unclear. V lost 2 bases and J lost 5, with 9 bases in between. The CDR3 is 13 residues long. The germline V gene encodes CDR1 KGHSH and CDR2 LQKENI. CDR3 loop: CASSPERGYGYTF. DNA for the CDR3: TGTGCCAGCTCACCAGAACGAGGGTATGGCTACACCTTC. The full variable domain, in which reference TRBV18 and TRBJ1-2 provide the parts outside the CDR3, is NAGVMQNPRHLVRRRGQEARLRCSPMKGHSHVYWYRQLPEEGLKFMVYLQKENIIDESGMPKERFSAEFPKEGPSILRIQQVVRGDSAAYFCASSPERGYGYTFGSGTRLTVV.

This chain joins TRBV25-1 and TRBJ1-3, with D possibly TRBD1 on 5 matching bases. CDR3 length equals 16 residues. V was pared by 3 bases and J by 1 base, with 13 bases between. Germline assignment: CDR1 MGHDK and CDR2 SYGVNS. The DNA of the CDR3 is TGTGCCAGCAGTGATCCTCCGGGACCATCTGGAAACACCATATATTTT. Its translation: CASSDPPGPSGNTIYF.

The V call is TRBV11-3, the J call TRBJ2-5; no firm D call. Matching the DNA end better, TRBJ2-7 makes the J call doubtful. Germline values: CDR1 SGHNT, CDR2 YENEEA. The CDR3 length is 11 residues. The CDR3 reads CASSLESEQYF. For the CDR3, the DNA is TGTGCCAGCAGCTTAGAATCCGAGCAGTACTTC.

This chain uses TRBV18 with TRBJ1-1, with D tentatively TRBD1 (6 bases). This CDR3 is built from 14 residues. V was shortened by 3 bases and J by 4 bases, with 12 bases between the two germline ends. Germline V gene lookup returns CDR1 KGHSH and CDR2 LQKENI. The CDR3 DNA sequence: TGTGCCAGCTCACCCGTAATGGACAGCACTGAAGCTTTCTTT. Its translation is CASSPVMDSTEAFF.

The chain carries TRBV2 and TRBJ1-2; 9 bases agree with TRBD1. The CDR3 spans 13 residues. Germline CDR1 and CDR2: SNHLY and FYNNEI. The V and J ends lost 6 bases and 6 bases, in that order; junction bases with no gene match: 5. The DNA of the CDR3 is TGTGCCAGCAGGGTACAGGGGGCAAATGGCTACACCTTC. As protein: CASRVQGANGYTF.

J is TRBJ1-3 and V is TRBV9; TRBD1 matches at 8 bases. CDR1 SGDLS and CDR2 YYNGEE come from the germline V gene. Germline trimming cut 4 bases from V and 4 bases from J; bases unmatched to any gene: 10. This CDR3 comprises 16 residues. The CDR3 spells CASSPRQGSTGNTIYF. DNA for the CDR3: TGTGCCAGCAGCCCCCGACAGGGGTCTACAGGAAACACCATATATTTT.

The rearrangement joins TRBV6-5 to TRBJ1-2; the match to TRBD1 covers 8 bases. The junction had 6 bases not matched to a gene; V was cut back by 2 bases and J by 7 bases. The V gene's germline CDR1 is MNHEY and CDR2 SVGAGI. The CDR3 consists of 14 residues. CDR3: CASSYTSGGFGYTF. CDR3 DNA: TGTGCCAGCAGTTACACCTCAGGGGGCTTTGGCTACACCTTC.

The V gene is TRBV21-1, the J gene TRBJ2-7; the listed D gene, TRBD1, was not tested against the DNA. TRBV21-1 is listed as a pseudogene. The CDR3 is 13 amino acids. This CDR3 is CASSLRATYEQYF. As DNA, the CDR3 is TGTGCCAGCAGCCTCAGGGCAACCTACGAGCAGTACTTC.

This clone was detected a few times. Distinct nucleotide sequences in the sample also encode this CDR3. The chain's CDR3 is CASSVGQPNSPLHF. CDR3 nucleotides: TGTGCCAGCAGTGTTGGACAGCCGAATTCACCCCTCCACTTT. The rearrangement uses TRBV2 and TRBJ1-6; TRBD1 is a possible D gene (6 bases). Germline V CDR1 and CDR2: SNHLY, FYNNEI. Between the trimmed V and J ends, which lost 4 bases and 7 bases, there was a span of 11 bases. This CDR3 comprises 14 residues.

V usage is TRBV30 and J usage is TRBJ2-7, with D unresolved. Trimming left V 0 bases short and J 6 bases short, with 9 bases between. Looked up from germline, CDR1 is GTSNPN and CDR2 is SVGIG (reference sequence). This CDR3 has 12 amino acids. This CDR3 is CAWSVRAFEQYF. CDR3 in DNA: TGTGCCTGGAGTGTACGAGCTTTCGAGCAGTACTTC.

Worth noting for this clone: One end of the junction is discordant with germline, which a read error may explain. V gene TRBV2 combines with J gene TRBJ1-3; D is possibly TRBD1 (5 bases). Germline V gives CDR1 SNHLY, CDR2 FYNNEI. The CDR3 contains 12 residues. The CDR3 loop reads CASTRGGIDYDF. As DNA, the CDR3 is TGTGCCAGCACCCGGGGGGGGATCGATTATGATTTT.

This chain joins TRBV4-2 and TRBJ1-1, with 7 bases aligning to TRBD1. The junction had 7 bases not matched to a gene; V was cut back by 0 bases and J by 6 bases. The germline gives CDR1 LGHNA, CDR2 YNFKEQ. CDR3 length equals 15 residues. CDR3 region: CASSQDKGGSAEAFF. The DNA for the CDR3 is TGTGCCAGCAGCCAAGATAAAGGGGGCAGCGCTGAAGCTTTCTTT.

The chain has TRBV6-1 and TRBJ1-2; D gene unclear. Germline V gene lookup returns CDR1 MNHNS and CDR2 SASEGT. Trimming stripped 6 bases from V and 0 bases from J, with 8 bases between. The CDR3 extends over 13 amino acids. The DNA for the CDR3 is TGTGCCAGCAGGGGCGGTGCTAACTATGGCTACACCTTC. This sequence encodes CASRGGANYGYTF.

The chain employs TRBV30 and TRBJ1-2; the D gene is possibly TRBD1 (5 bases). Germline V gives CDR1 GTSNPN, CDR2 SVGIG (reference sequence). Trimming removed 4 bases from V and 6 bases from J, with 12 bases in between. CDR3 length: 12 residues. CDR3 sequence: CAWNLQGNGYTF. Here the CDR3 DNA reads TGTGCCTGGAACTTGCAGGGAAATGGCTACACCTTC.

The rearrangement uses TRBV6-1 and TRBJ1-2; the D gene is possibly TRBD1 (5 bases). The CDR3 loop spans 15 amino acids. V was clipped by 5 bases and J by 4 bases, with 17 bases between them. Per the germline V gene, CDR1 is MNHNS and CDR2 is SASEGT. The CDR3 DNA is TGTGCCAGCAGTTTGCAAACCGGGACGGTCTATGGCTACACCTTC. Its translation is CASSLQTGTVYGYTF.

This rearrangement joins TRBV5-5 to TRBJ1-2, with unresolved D. This CDR3 has 13 residues. With 0 bases removed from V and 2 bases from J, the gap between germline ends came to 5 bases. Germline V gives CDR1 SGHKS, CDR2 YYEKEE (reference sequence). CDR3 bases: TGTGCCAGCAGCTTGGACAGCAACTATGGCTACACCTTC. It specifies CASSLDSNYGYTF.

J is TRBJ1-2 and V is TRBV29-1; 7 bases fit TRBD1. V was clipped by 3 bases and J by 4 bases; unmatched bases: 5. In germline, CDR1 is SQVTM, CDR2 ANQGSEA. The CDR3 runs 13 residues. In DNA, the CDR3 is TGCAGCGTTGAGAGGGGGCGCGGCTATGGCTACACCTTC. Its translation is CSVERGRGYGYTF. The variable domain in full, completed from reference TRBV29-1 and TRBJ1-2, reads SAVISQKPSRDICQRGTSLTIQCQVDSQVTMMFWYRQQPGQSLTLIATANQGSEATYESGFVIDKFPISRPNLTFSTLTVSNMSPEDSSIYLCSVERGRGYGYTFGSGTRLTVV.